The 20 T cell receptor beta chains listed next were all sequenced from one sample in a study of T cells in Graves' hyperthyroidism and ophthalmopathy. RNA transcripts served as the template for amplifying TCR beta CDR3 regions. HTBI primers were the set used in a first-round RT-PCR of the TCR CDR3. TCRdb reprocessed the multiplex PCR reads via MiXCR and lists one record per CDR3 protein. The table includes around 300,000 distinct CDR3 sequences, around 20% detected once. Material: blood. Every receptor here comes from a young man with Graves' ophthalmopathy.

This clonotype has a handful of counts. The V call is TRBV10-3, the J call TRBJ2-5; D is perhaps TRBD1 or TRBD2 (5 bases each). The CDR3 covers 15 residues. Germline V CDR1 and CDR2: ENHRY, SYGVKD. V was shortened by 4 bases and J by 4 bases, with 16 bases between the two germline ends. The CDR3 nucleotides read TGTGCCATCAGTGGAGGGACCAACACAGGAGAGACCCAGTACTTC. This encodes CAISGGTNTGETQYF.

A few counts support this clonotype. The chain has TRBV9 and TRBJ2-3; D may be TRBD2 (6 bases). V dropped 0 bases and J dropped 2 bases, with 13 bases sitting between them. In germline, CDR1 is SGDLS, CDR2 YYNGEE. This CDR3 contains 16 residues. CDR3 DNA sequence: TGTGCCAGCAGCGTAGAACCAGCGGGCTTCACAGATACGCAGTATTTT. As protein: CASSVEPAGFTDTQYF.

The gene calls are TRBV27 and TRBJ1-1; D call uncertain. Germline V gene data show CDR1 as MNHEY and CDR2 as SMNVEV (reference sequence). V was trimmed by 6 bases and J by 4 bases, leaving 15 bases between them. The CDR3 extends over 14 amino acids. Here the CDR3 reads CASSPPRGSTEAFF. The CDR3 nucleotides read TGTGCCAGCAGCCCCCCACGGGGATCCACTGAAGCTTTCTTT.

This clonotype was recorded many times. The chain is built from TRBV20-1 and TRBJ1-1; a weak D match, TRBD1 (5 bases). The V and J ends lost 1 base and 3 bases respectively, with 12 bases between them. CDR1 is DFQATT, CDR2 SNEGSKA, per germline (reference sequence). This CDR3 region has 14 residues. CDR3 nucleotide sequence: TGCAGTGCTAGAGGTGTGGACACCGACACTGAAGCTTTCTTT. Its protein product is CSARGVDTDTEAFF.

This clonotype turned up a few times. V gene TRBV12-3 or TRBV12-4 combines with J gene TRBJ1-3; D possibly corresponds to TRBD1 (5 bases). Trimming stripped 8 bases from V and 4 bases from J, with 24 bases between. CDR3 length equals 17 residues. CDR3 nucleotides: TGTGCCAGCTCGCCCCCGGGGCAGGGAGTAATCGGAAACACCATATATTTT. Amino acid sequence: CASSPPGQGVIGNTIYF.

The J gene is TRBJ2-5, the V gene TRBV19; 9 positions match TRBD1. In germline, CDR1 is LNHDA, CDR2 SQIVND (reference sequence). The J segment lost 5 bases and the V segment lost 5 bases, leaving 18 bases of the junction unmatched. The CDR3 sequence is 18 residues long. CDR3 sequence (DNA): TGTGCCAGTAGTGTCTTTTTACGCCGGGACAGGGTCCCGGAGACCCAGTACTTC. As protein: CASSVFLRRDRVPETQYF. Filled out from reference TRBV19 and TRBJ2-5, the complete variable domain reads DGGITQSPKYLFRKEGQNVTLSCEQNLNHDAMYWYRQDPGQGLRLIYYSQIVNDFQKGDIAEGYSVSREKKESFPLTVTSAQKNPTAFYLCASSVFLRRDRVPETQYFGPGTRLLVL.

This clonotype was seen only once. The gene calls are TRBV12-3 or TRBV12-4 and TRBJ2-4; D is possibly TRBD2 (5 bases). The ends were cut back, 6 bases at V and 0 bases at J, with 9 bases in the middle. This CDR3 is 14 amino acids long. In DNA, the CDR3 is TGTGCCAGCAGACAAGGACTAGCCAAAAACATTCAGTACTTC. The encoded protein is CASRQGLAKNIQYF.

For the CDR3, the DNA is TGTGCCAGCAGTGTACATAGCGGGGGGCGCAATCAGCCCCAGCATTTT. This codes for CASSVHSGGRNQPQHF. V is TRBV2 and J is TRBJ1-5, with D perhaps matching TRBD1 (6 bases). The CDR3 length is 16 residues. The V end lost 4 bases, the J end lost 2 bases, and 15 bases lay between the germline ends. Germline V lookup: CDR1 SNHLY, CDR2 FYNNEI. Variable domain in full (rest from reference TRBV2 and TRBJ1-5): EPEVTQTPSHQVTQMGQEVILRCVPISNHLYFYWYRQILGQKVEFLVSFYNNEISEKSEIFDDQFSVERPDGSNFTLKIRSTKLEDSAMYFCASSVHSGGRNQPQHFGDGTRLSIL.

This clonotype was observed a handful of times. CDR3 amino acids: CSVEWGKFNEQFF. CDR3 DNA: TGCAGCGTTGAATGGGGGAAATTCAATGAGCAGTTCTTC. This chain links TRBV29-1 with TRBJ2-1, with D possibly called TRBD1 or TRBD2 (5 bases each). V was pared by 2 bases and J by 6 bases, with 11 bases between. CDR3 length equals 13 residues. Germline CDR1 and CDR2: SQVTM and ANQGSEA.

This clonotype was seen ten or more times. The gene calls are TRBV30 and TRBJ1-6; D is perhaps TRBD1 (5 bases). Trimming shortened V by 1 base and J by 7 bases, and 14 bases separated the two germline ends. From germline, CDR1 is GTSNPN and CDR2 SVGIG (reference sequence). The CDR3 totals 15 residues. CDR3 nucleotide sequence: TGTGCCTGGAGTGACACGGGACCGTTGAATTCACCCCTCCACTTT. Encoded protein: CAWSDTGPLNSPLHF. The full variable domain, in which reference TRBV30 and TRBJ1-6 provide the parts outside the CDR3, is SQTIHQWPATLVQPVGSPLSLECTVEGTSNPNLYWYRQAAGRGLQLLFYSVGIGQISSEVPQNLSASRPQDRQFILSSKKLLLSDSGFYLCAWSDTGPLNSPLHFGNGTRLTVT.

This clonotype was seen a single time. The V gene is TRBV27, the J gene TRBJ2-2; 7 bases match TRBD1. The CDR3 consists of 15 residues. Trimming at V came to 9 bases and at J to 2 bases, leaving 9 bases not matched to a gene. Germline loops: CDR1 MNHEY, CDR2 SMNVEV (reference sequence). The CDR3 loop reads CASRSGQSNTGELFF. The CDR3 DNA reads as TGTGCCAGTCGATCGGGACAGTCTAACACCGGGGAGCTGTTTTTT.

The chain uses TRBV27 and TRBJ2-7; no firm D call. CDR3 length: 13 residues. CDR1 and CDR2 (germline): MNHEY, SMNVEV (reference sequence). V was cut by 5 bases and J by 4 bases, with 12 bases left in between. The CDR3 protein is CASSPGPPYEQYF. The CDR3 bases are TGTGCCAGCAGTCCCGGACCACCATACGAGCAGTACTTC.

Concerning this clonotype: Germline is not matched at one junction end, which may reflect a read error. The rearrangement uses TRBV2 and TRBJ1-2; D unresolved. The CDR3 sequence is 13 residues long. The germline V gene encodes CDR1 SNHLY and CDR2 FYNNEI. CDR3 loop: CVSSEVPTYGYTF. The CDR3 DNA sequence: TGTGTCAGCAGTGAAGTACCTACCTATGGCTACACCTTC. The full variable domain, rest sourced from reference TRBV2 and TRBJ1-2, is EPEVTQTPSHQVTQMGQEVILRCVPISNHLYFYWYRQILGQKVEFLVSFYNNEISEKSEIFDDQFSVERPDGSNFTLKIRSTKLEDSAMYFCVSSEVPTYGYTFGSGTRLTVV.

Remarks on this clonotype: A read error may be the cause here, since a much bigger clone is one base away. This chain links TRBV11-3 with TRBJ2-7, with unresolved D. This CDR3 region has 13 residues. Germline V gene sequence: CDR1 SGHNT, CDR2 YENEEA. This chain's CDR3 is CAGRRGELYEQYF. The CDR3 region has the DNA TGTGCCGGCAGACGTGGCGAGCTCTACGAGCAGTACTTC.

This clonotype appeared a few times. The chain uses TRBV11-2 and TRBJ1-1; D may be TRBD1 (6 bases). The CDR3 totals 14 residues. Looked up from germline, CDR1 is SGHAT and CDR2 is FQNNGV. V lost 3 bases and J 1 base, leaving 9 bases between the germline ends. The CDR3 sequence is CASSFMTGNTEAFF. Written as DNA, the CDR3 is TGTGCCAGCAGCTTTATGACAGGGAACACTGAAGCTTTCTTT.

About this clonotype itself: One base away lies a much larger clone, so this may be a sequencing read error. CDR3 protein: CASRSPRGITEAFF. The CDR3 DNA follows: TGTGCCAGCAGATCCCCCCGGGGGATCACTGAAGCTTTCTTT. The J gene is TRBJ1-1, the V gene TRBV12-3 or TRBV12-4, with D maybe TRBD1 (5 bases). The CDR3 length is 14 residues. V was shortened by 6 bases and J by 4 bases, with 15 bases between the two germline ends.

This clonotype was counted between two and nine times. The rearrangement joins TRBV20-1 to TRBJ2-3; the match to TRBD2 covers 9 bases. CDR1 and CDR2 (germline): DFQATT, SNEGSKA (reference sequence). This CDR3 is built from 15 residues. Unmatched junction bases numbered 9, after V lost 3 bases and J lost 5 bases. CDR3 region: CSARTLAGEGDTQYF. CDR3 DNA: TGCAGTGCTAGGACTTTAGCGGGAGAAGGAGATACGCAGTATTTT.

This chain joins TRBV6-2 or TRBV6-3 and TRBJ2-1; 8 bases line up with TRBD1. The CDR3 has 13 amino acids. After removal of 7 bases from V and 9 bases from J, the junction contained 8 bases not matched to a gene. Germline V lookup: CDR1 MNHEY, CDR2 SVGEGT. In DNA, the CDR3 is TGTGCCAGCATCTGGCAGGGGGCGGGTGAGCAGTTCTTC. It translates to CASIWQGAGEQFF.

There are many counts of this clonotype. This chain uses TRBV11-2 with TRBJ2-5, with D hard to call. Trimming shortened V by 5 bases and J by 4 bases, and 17 bases separated the two germline ends. Looked up from germline, CDR1 is SGHAT and CDR2 is FQNNGV. This CDR3 has 15 amino acids. Here the CDR3 reads CASSTPRTRPETQYF. The CDR3 DNA reads TGTGCCAGCAGCACTCCGCGAACCCGCCCAGAGACCCAGTACTTC. Drawing the rest from reference TRBV11-2 and TRBJ2-5, the complete variable domain is EAGVAQSPRYKIIEKRQSVAFWCNPISGHATLYWYQQILGQGPKLLIQFQNNGVVDDSQLPKDRFSAERLKGVDSTLKIQPAKLEDSAVYLCASSTPRTRPETQYFGPGTRLLVL.

Comment on this clonotype: The junction departs from germline at one end; a sequencing error may be responsible. The gene calls are TRBV6-4 and TRBJ1-6; D is ambiguous. The CDR3 has 13 amino acids. Germline values: CDR1 MRHNA, CDR2 SNTAGT. In DNA, the CDR3 is TGTGCCAGCAGCGAAGACTATAGTTCACCCCTCCACTTT. It yields the protein CASSEDYSSPLHF.